This TCR beta chain was profiled in a study of neoadjuvant anti-PD-1 for oral cavity cancer. Looking at the study overall: Nivolumab at 3 mg/kg was mostly given biweekly, three to four doses, pre-surgery.

These newly diagnosed stage II-IVA oral cavity squamous cell carcinoma patients had no prior systemic or radiation treatment. Losses at the gene ends were 0 bases for V and 5 bases for J; bases not matched to a gene: 4. CDR1 is SGHRS, CDR2 YFSETQ, per germline. The CDR3 contains 14 residues. Most PBMC samples had roughly 0.45 ug input DNA in six replicates. Repertoires were generated with immunoSEQ multiplex PCR, while TCRdb's copy carries only in-frame clones and drops some. The sample consists of about 72,000 clones, more than 70% of them appearing once. Source: PBMCs, taken before nivolumab (anti-PD-1) treatment. This clonotype originated in a person between 40 and 80 years old with oral cavity squamous cell carcinoma. J is TRBJ1-2 and V is TRBV5-1; 7 bases map to TRBD1. CDR3 in DNA: TGCGCCAGCAGCTTGGAGGGACAGCCTTATGGCTACACCTTC. Its protein is CASSLEGQPYGYTF.